Listed below are T cell receptor beta chains from one sample, sequenced in a study of blood T cell repertoires in COVID-19. Clones were sequenced by immunoSEQ multiplex PCR, and TCRdb holds only the in-frame ones, with some missing. Found here are over 120,000 clones, 80% to 90% of them singletons; the top ten hold about 9.4%. Sequenced sample: peripheral blood. The receptor set was obtained from a woman aged 45-60 years with active or convalescent COVID-19. Both conserved end residues are part of each CDR3. D genes are given only for firm matches. A row's size may be missing; if present it is once, few, many or a size class.

length | D | size | J | V | CDR3 | DNA
15 | . | . | TRBJ2-1 | TRBV19 | CASSLSGATSGEQFF | TGTGCCAGTAGTTTGTCAGGGGCTACGTCGGGTGAGCAGTTCTTC
13 | . | . | TRBJ1-2 | TRBV6-4 | CASRRGLGAGYTF | TGTGCCAGCCGGAGGGGCCTTGGGGCTGGCTACACCTTC
17 | . | . | TRBJ1-1 | TRBV21-1 | CASSGGLTRGRKTEAFF | TGTGCCAGCAGCGGGGGGTTAACCAGGGGGAGAAAGACTGAAGCTTTCTTT
17 | . | . | TRBJ1-4 | TRBV21-1 | CASSTPNQWGPNEKLFF | TGTGCCAGCAGCACCCCCAACCAGTGGGGGCCAAATGAAAAACTGTTTTTT
16 | . | . | TRBJ1-1 | TRBV11-3 | CASSKGRGSVNTEAFF | TGTGCCAGCAGCAAAGGGAGGGGAAGCGTGAACACTGAAGCTTTCTTT
14 | . | . | TRBJ1-2 | TRBV6-4 | CASSDSSQVGGYTF | TGTGCCAGCAGTGACTCGAGCCAGGTCGGTGGCTACACCTTC
16 | . | . | TRBJ2-3 | TRBV4-1 | CASSQVPILGTDTQYF | TGCGCCAGCAGCCAAGTACCTATATTAGGCACAGATACGCAGTATTTT
14 | TRBD2 | . | TRBJ2-1 | TRBV14 | CASSHQGGLNEQFF | TGTGCCAGCAGCCACCAGGGAGGGTTGAATGAGCAGTTCTTC
15 | TRBD2 | . | TRBJ2-7 | TRBV7-2 | CASSSTGTTAYEQYF | TGTGCCAGCAGCTCCACCGGGACTACCGCCTACGAGCAGTACTTC
19 | TRBD1 | . | TRBJ2-3 | TRBV28 | CASSRYPQRQGQWADTQYF | TGTGCCAGCAGTCGGTATCCCCAACGACAGGGTCAATGGGCAGATACGCAGTATTTT
14 | . | once | TRBJ2-3 | TRBV6-6 | CASNRLPGTDTQYF | TGTGCCAGCAATAGACTACCAGGCACAGATACGCAGTATTTT
12 | . | . | TRBJ1-2 | TRBV30 | CAWSARGGGYTF | TGTGCCTGGAGTGCCCGCGGGGGTGGCTACACCTTC
14 | . | . | TRBJ2-7 | TRBV7-9 | CASSPRVVIGEQYF | TGTGCCAGCAGCCCGAGGGTTGTGATAGGCGAGCAGTACTTC
13 | . | many | TRBJ2-7 | TRBV5-4 | CASSVAGGLEQYF | TGTGCCAGCAGCGTAGCTGGAGGGCTCGAGCAGTACTTC
14 | . | . | TRBJ2-7 | TRBV24-1 | CATSVGGSTYEQYF | TGTGCCACCAGTGTCGGAGGGTCGACCTACGAGCAGTACTTC
14 | . | few | TRBJ1-1 | TRBV7-9 | CASSPPLEVTEAFF | TGTGCCAGCAGCCCCCCTCTCGAGGTCACTGAAGCTTTCTTT
14 | . | . | TRBJ1-1 | TRBV5-1 | CASSSGGRTPEAFF | TGCGCCAGCAGCTCGGGGGGGAGGACACCAGAAGCTTTCTTT
11 | . | . | TRBJ2-1 | TRBV20-1 | CSAPYYNEQFF | TGCAGTGCTCCTTACTACAATGAGCAGTTCTTC
14 | . | . | TRBJ2-2 | TRBV19 | CASSLDRNTGELFF | TGTGCCAGTAGCCTAGACAGGAACACCGGGGAGCTGTTTTTT
18 | TRBD2 | . | TRBJ2-5 | TRBV27 | CASSFTRTSGGAPETQYF | TGTGCCAGCAGTTTCACCCGGACTAGCGGGGGGGCTCCAGAGACCCAGTACTTC
14 | . | few | TRBJ2-3 | TRBV10-3 | CAISEAGFTDTQYF | TGTGCCATCAGTGAAGCGGGCTTCACAGATACGCAGTATTTT
14 | . | few | TRBJ2-7 | TRBV3-1/TRBV3-2 | CASSQDRVSYEQYF | TGTGCCAGCAGCCAAGACAGGGTCTCCTACGAGCAGTACTTC
15 | TRBD1 | . | TRBJ2-5 | TRBV2 | CASIPGQETKGTQYF | TGTGCCAGCATTCCGGGACAGGAGACAAAAGGGACCCAGTACTTC
16 | TRBD1 | . | TRBJ1-5 | TRBV19 | CASRPPGQGPHWAQHF | TGTGCCAGTAGACCTCCGGGACAGGGCCCTCATTGGGCCCAGCATTTT
13 | TRBD2 | . | TRBJ2-7 | TRBV5-1 | CATSSGRRGEQYF | TGCGCCACCTCCAGCGGGAGACGGGGCGAGCAGTACTTC
13 | . | . | TRBJ2-5 | TRBV7-6 | CASTLGPLKTQYF | TGTGCCAGCACCCTGGGCCCCCTCAAGACCCAGTACTTC
15 | TRBD1 | . | TRBJ2-7 | TRBV28 | CASSRPGTGFAGQYF | TGTGCCAGCAGTCGGCCCGGGACAGGGTTTGCGGGGCAGTACTTC
16 | . | . | TRBJ2-7 | TRBV28 | CATQTQTGTFKLEQYF | TGTGCCACCCAAACGCAGACAGGGACTTTCAAATTGGAGCAGTACTTC
13 | TRBD1 | . | TRBJ1-2 | TRBV5-4 | CASSPQGAGGYTF | TGTGCCAGCAGCCCCCAGGGGGCGGGTGGCTACACCTTC
18 | TRBD1 | . | TRBJ2-2 | TRBV18 | CASSPPVFGQGDTGELFF | TGTGCCAGCTCACCACCAGTTTTTGGCCAGGGGGATACCGGGGAGCTGTTTTTT
14 | . | few | TRBJ1-1 | TRBV5-1 | CASSTEVLGTEAFF | TGCGCCAGCAGCACCGAGGTCCTGGGCACTGAAGCTTTCTTT
14 | . | . | TRBJ2-5 | TRBV13 | CASSLGQPGETQYF | TGTGCCAGCAGCTTAGGACAGCCGGGGGAGACCCAGTACTTC
17 | . | . | TRBJ2-7 | TRBV27 | CASSTRVGGSFAYEQYF | TGTGCCAGCAGTACCCGGGTTGGCGGGTCCTTCGCCTACGAGCAGTACTTC
15 | TRBD1 | . | TRBJ1-2 | TRBV28 | CASSSGDRAEGGYTF | TGTGCCAGCAGTTCCGGAGACAGGGCGGAGGGCGGCTACACCTTC
18 | TRBD2 | . | TRBJ2-3 | TRBV5-4 | CASSSGLAGGPSTDTQYF | TGTGCCAGCAGCTCCGGACTAGCGGGGGGGCCAAGCACAGATACGCAGTATTTT
12 | TRBD1 | . | TRBJ2-5 | TRBV28 | CASTGGTGKQYF | TGTGCCAGCACAGGAGGGACAGGGAAGCAGTACTTC
14 | . | . | TRBJ2-5 | TRBV30 | CAWSGDFAQETQYF | TGTGCCTGGAGTGGGGACTTTGCTCAAGAGACCCAGTACTTC
14 | TRBD1 | . | TRBJ1-2 | TRBV25-1 | CASSEGGGSYGYTF | TGTGCCAGCAGCGAAGGAGGGGGCAGCTATGGCTACACCTTC
14 | . | . | TRBJ1-1 | TRBV13 | CASSLHRDGTEAFF | TGTGCCAGCAGCTTACACAGGGATGGCACTGAAGCTTTCTTT
14 | TRBD1 | . | TRBJ1-1 | TRBV10-3 | CAISLQGANTEAFF | TGTGCCATCAGTCTACAGGGGGCTAACACTGAAGCTTTCTTT
13 | . | . | TRBJ1-1 | TRBV6-5 | CASSYLQGSEAFF | TGTGCCAGCAGTTACTTACAGGGTTCTGAAGCTTTCTTT
13 | . | . | TRBJ1-5 | TRBV7-9 | CASSLEGYQPQHF | TGTGCCAGCAGCTTGGAGGGTTACCAGCCCCAGCATTTT
13 | . | . | TRBJ2-3 | TRBV7-2 | CASSFTPTDTQYF | TGTGCCAGCAGCTTTACACCCACAGATACGCAGTATTTT
17 | TRBD1 | . | TRBJ1-1 | TRBV5-1 | CASSLGQGEGMDTEAFF | TGCGCCAGCAGCTTGGGACAGGGGGAGGGGATGGACACTGAAGCTTTCTTT
16 | . | . | TRBJ1-4 | TRBV3-1/TRBV3-2 | CASSLGQRGINEKLFF | TGTGCCAGCAGCCTCGGGCAGAGAGGGATCAATGAAAAACTGTTTTTT
14 | TRBD2 | . | TRBJ2-1 | TRBV27 | CASLVLAGVNEQFF | TGTGCCAGTCTTGTACTAGCGGGGGTTAATGAGCAGTTCTTC
13 | . | . | TRBJ2-7 | TRBV6-1 | CASSNRQIYEQYF | TGTGCCAGCAGTAACCGACAGATCTACGAGCAGTACTTC
16 | TRBD2 | . | TRBJ2-3 | TRBV6-1 | CASSETSGGARDTQYF | TGTGCCAGCAGTGAAACTAGCGGGGGGGCGAGAGATACGCAGTATTTT
15 | . | once | TRBJ1-1 | TRBV6-1 | CASSESYSWNTEAFF | TGTGCCAGCAGTGAGAGTTATTCATGGAACACTGAAGCTTTCTTT
13 | . | . | TRBJ1-1 | TRBV15 | CATSRAGSTEAFF | TGTGCCACCAGCAGGGCCGGGAGCACTGAAGCTTTCTTT
13 | . | . | TRBJ2-7 | TRBV18 | CASSPDSSYEQYF | TGTGCCAGCTCACCGGACAGTTCCTACGAGCAGTACTTC
16 | TRBD1 | . | TRBJ2-7 | TRBV7-2 | CASSLEFRDRDYEQYF | TGTGCCAGCAGCTTAGAATTTCGGGACAGGGACTACGAGCAGTACTTC
15 | TRBD1 | once | TRBJ2-5 | TRBV3-1/TRBV3-2 | CASSQRGTDQETQYF | TGTGCCAGCAGCCAAAGGGGGACAGATCAAGAGACCCAGTACTTC
15 | TRBD1 | . | TRBJ2-5 | TRBV29-1 | CSAPRTGGVKETQYF | TGCAGCGCCCCCCGGACAGGGGGCGTAAAAGAGACCCAGTACTTC
15 | . | . | TRBJ2-7 | TRBV29-1 | CSVYLPSTVTYEQYF | TGCAGCGTTTACCTTCCCTCGACAGTAACCTACGAGCAGTACTTC